Below are 23 T cell receptor beta chains sequenced from a single sample in a study of cytomegalovirus exposure and HLA in healthy donors. The PCR had 60 Vbeta and 13 Jbeta primers. Method: immunoSEQ multiplex PCR; TCRdb's copy keeps in-frame clones and lacks some. The sample has some 130,000 clones, around 80% seen once; the top ten hold about 4.9%. The specimen was PBMCs. The receptors originated from a man aged 25-40 years in good health.

V and J are TRBV11-3 and TRBJ2-7; 8 bases fit TRBD1. The V segment lost 1 base and the J segment 2 bases; nucleotides outside the gene matches: 10. The CDR3 is 17 residues long. Germline V CDR1 and CDR2: SGHNT, YENEEA. This CDR3 reads CASSLGGTGGTTYEQYF. The CDR3, as DNA: TGTGCCAGCAGCTTAGGCGGGACAGGCGGTACTACCTACGAGCAGTACTTC.

In regard to this clone: The same CDR3 arises from other DNA sequences in this sample as well. This chain uses TRBV4-2 with TRBJ2-3; D not certain. CDR3 length: 12 amino acids. Germline values: CDR1 LGHNA, CDR2 YNFKEQ. The germline V and J ends were trimmed by 3 bases and 4 bases, with 5 bases remaining between them. The CDR3 spells CASSHFADTQYF. CDR3 DNA: TGTGCCAGCAGCCACTTCGCAGATACGCAGTATTTT.

The V and J genes are TRBV7-2 and TRBJ2-7; 14 positions agree with TRBD2. This CDR3 is 15 amino acids long. Trimming at V came to 6 bases and at J to 4 bases, leaving 5 bases not matched to a gene. Looked up from germline, CDR1 is SGHTA and CDR2 is FQGNSA. DNA for the CDR3: TGTGCCAGCAGATACCGGACTAGCGGGGGGTACGAGCAGTACTTC. Translated, it gives CASRYRTSGGYEQYF.

The rearrangement links TRBV29-1 to TRBJ1-1, with TRBD1 identical over 7 bases. CDR1 and CDR2 from the germline V gene are SQVTM and ANQGSEA. V dropped 7 bases and J dropped 1; count of bases not matched to a gene: 12. The CDR3 has 15 residues. In DNA form, the CDR3 reads TGCAGCGCCGGGGGTATAGGGACAGCGAACACTGAAGCTTTCTTT. It yields the protein CSAGGIGTANTEAFF.

V and J are TRBV4-1 and TRBJ1-5; D possibly corresponds to TRBD1 (5 bases). The CDR3 runs to 15 residues. In germline, CDR1 is MGHRA, CDR2 YSYEKL. Trimming took off 4 bases at V and 2 bases at J, with 12 bases between the two ends. CDR3 in amino acids: CASSPTGLRNQPQHF. The CDR3 DNA follows: TGCGCCAGCAGCCCTACAGGCCTTCGCAATCAGCCCCAGCATTTT.

The chain recombines TRBV9 with TRBJ2-6, with D unclear. CDR1 and CDR2 (germline): SGDLS, YYNGEE. V lost 0 bases to trimming and J lost 0 bases, with 7 bases between them. The CDR3 is made up of 16 amino acids. CDR3 sequence (DNA): TGTGCCAGCAGCGTAGCTTTCAGCTCTGGGGCCAACGTCCTGACTTTC. It is translated as CASSVAFSSGANVLTF.

The chain links TRBV6-5 to TRBJ2-1; TRBD2 matches 14 bases. The germline gives CDR1 MNHEY, CDR2 SVGAGI. After removal of 4 bases from V and 8 bases from J, the junction contained 7 bases not matched to a gene. The CDR3 extends over 16 amino acids. The CDR3 coding sequence is TGTGCCAGCAGTTCCGGGACTAGCGGGAGAGGGTATGAGCAGTTCTTC. Amino acid sequence: CASSSGTSGRGYEQFF.

This chain joins TRBV6-1 and TRBJ1-1; TRBD1 matches 9 bases. This CDR3 region has 14 residues. Germline-derived CDR1 and CDR2 are MNHNS and SASEGT. The V segment lost 6 bases and the J segment 7 bases; nucleotides outside the gene matches: 9. DNA of the CDR3: TGTGCCAGCAGACCGGGACAGGGAGCTCTTGAAGCTTTCTTT. This sequence encodes CASRPGQGALEAFF.

This chain joins TRBV15 and TRBJ2-1; the D gene is possibly TRBD1 (6 bases). The CDR3 is 16 residues long. Trimming left V 3 bases short and J 5 bases short, with 17 bases between. CDR1 is LNHNV, CDR2 YYDKDF, per germline (reference sequence). The CDR3 DNA sequence: TGTGCCACCAGCAGGAGCCCCGGGACACTTCACAATGAGCAGTTCTTC. It specifies CATSRSPGTLHNEQFF.

CDR3 nucleotide sequence: TGTGCCAGCTCACCAGAGAAGACCCAGTACTTC. It codes for CASSPEKTQYF. The rearrangement links TRBV18 to TRBJ2-5; D gene ambiguous. This CDR3 spans 11 amino acids. CDR1 KGHSH and CDR2 LQKENI come from the germline V gene. V shed 2 bases and J shed 6 bases, with 4 bases lying between them.

The chain uses TRBV28 and TRBJ2-3; D is undetermined. This CDR3 region has 12 residues. From germline, CDR1 is MDHEN and CDR2 SYDVKM. Trimming stripped 8 bases from V and 4 bases from J, with 10 bases between. The CDR3 sequence is CASHQPADTQYF. CDR3 DNA: TGTGCCAGCCACCAACCGGCAGATACGCAGTATTTT. Complete variable domain (other parts from reference TRBV28 and TRBJ2-3): DVKVTQSSRYLVKRTGEKVFLECVQDMDHENMFWYRQDPGLGLRLIYFSYDVKMKEKGDIPEGYSVSREKKERFSLILESASTNQTSMYLCASHQPADTQYFGPGTRLTVL.

The chain combines TRBV21-1 with TRBJ1-4; TRBD1 is taken as the D call from the table, unchecked against the DNA. TRBV21-1 is marked as a pseudogene. The CDR3 loop spans 14 amino acids. CDR3 amino acids: CASSICQNNEKLFF. CDR3 DNA: TGTGCCAGCAGCATATGCCAGAATAATGAAAAACTGTTTTTT.

The chain couples TRBV28 to TRBJ2-3; D is perhaps TRBD1 (5 bases). Germline V gene data show CDR1 as MDHEN and CDR2 as SYDVKM. Trimming took 5 bases from V and 9 from J, leaving 18 bases between them. There are 14 residues in the CDR3. The chain's CDR3 is CASSTVAGAGTQYF. The CDR3 coding sequence is TGTGCCAGCAGTACTGTAGCTGGGGCAGGGACGCAGTATTTT.

The chain is built from TRBV30 and TRBJ2-7, with 9 bases that match TRBD1. Germline V gives CDR1 GTSNPN, CDR2 SVGIG (reference sequence). The CDR3 sequence is 12 residues long. J gave up 4 bases and V 4 bases, and 2 bases lay outside the gene matches. Here the CDR3 DNA reads TGTGCCTGGACGGGACAGGGATACGAGCAGTACTTC. Translating gives CAWTGQGYEQYF. The entire variable domain, with the rest obtained from reference TRBV30 and TRBJ2-7, is as follows: SQTIHQWPATLVQPVGSPLSLECTVEGTSNPNLYWYRQAAGRGLQLLFYSVGIGQISSEVPQNLSASRPQDRQFILSSKKLLLSDSGFYLCAWTGQGYEQYFGPGTRLTVT.

The chain uses TRBV7-9 and TRBJ2-5; 12 bases line up with TRBD2. The CDR3 runs 15 residues. The germline V gene has CDR1 SEHNR and CDR2 FQNEAQ (reference sequence). The ends lost 5 bases at V and 5 bases at J; junction bases unmatched: 6. CDR3 region: CASSPAGTSGETQYF. In nucleotides, the CDR3 is TGTGCCAGCAGCCCCGCCGGGACTAGCGGGGAGACCCAGTACTTC. The whole variable domain, remainder taken from reference TRBV7-9 and TRBJ2-5, is DTGVSQNPRHKITKRGQNVTFRCDPISEHNRLYWYRQTLGQGPEFLTYFQNEAQLEKSRLLSDRFSAERPKGSFSTLEIQRTEQGDSAMYLCASSPAGTSGETQYFGPGTRLLVL.

The chain links TRBV5-6 to TRBJ2-7; tentatively, D is TRBD2 (6 bases). There are 14 residues in the CDR3. V shed 6 bases and J shed 3 bases, with 16 bases lying between them. The germline V gene encodes CDR1 SGHDT and CDR2 YYEEEE. The CDR3 reads CASTTQVGSYEQYF. The CDR3 DNA is TGTGCCAGCACCACCCAAGTCGGGAGCTACGAGCAGTACTTC.

The chain links TRBV6-5 to TRBJ2-7, with a possible D match to TRBD1 (5 bases). Trimming stripped 6 bases from V and 3 bases from J, with 18 bases between. CDR3 size: 15 residues. Germline CDR1 and CDR2: MNHEY and SVGAGI. The CDR3 DNA is TGTGCCAGCAGGCCCGTATCGACAGCTAGCTACGAGCAGTACTTC. Residues: CASRPVSTASYEQYF.

The V call is TRBV9, the J call TRBJ2-5, with 7 bases matching TRBD2. The DNA end is more similar to TRBJ2-7, so the J call may be wrong. CDR3 length: 14 residues. Per germline, CDR1 SGDLS and CDR2 YYNGEE. In DNA form, the CDR3 reads TGTGCCAGCAGCGTAGGGGGGGGGACCTACGAGCAGTACTTC. Protein product: CASSVGGGTYEQYF.

The chain has TRBV4-3 and TRBJ2-7, with 7 bases aligning to TRBD2. Germline values: CDR1 LGHNA, CDR2 YSLEER. The CDR3 totals 17 residues. The ends lost 4 bases at V and 7 bases at J; junction bases unmatched: 19. The CDR3: CASSPSGGASGNVEQYF. CDR3 nucleotides: TGCGCCAGCAGCCCCTCCGGTGGGGCTAGCGGTAACGTGGAGCAGTACTTC.

This rearrangement joins TRBV28 to TRBJ2-7, with D possibly TRBD1 on 6 matching bases. V shed 4 bases and J shed 3 bases, with 16 bases lying between them. Germline values: CDR1 MDHEN, CDR2 SYDVKM. The CDR3 extends over 15 amino acids. CDR3 sequence: CASSSPGDLGYEQYF. CDR3 nucleotides: TGTGCCAGCAGTTCTCCAGGGGATTTGGGCTACGAGCAGTACTTC.

With regard to this clone: At the DNA level, this CDR3 is encoded by other sequences in the same sample as well. CDR3 bases: TGCGCCAGCAGCTTAGGCAGGGGGACAGATACGCAGTATTTT. Its protein product is CASSLGRGTDTQYF. The rearrangement uses TRBV5-1 and TRBJ2-3; 7 bases agree with TRBD1. V shed 2 bases, J shed 3 bases, and the junction held 3 bases outside the gene matches. CDR1 SGHRS and CDR2 YFSETQ come from the germline V gene. This CDR3 region has 14 residues.

The V call is TRBV11-2, the J call TRBJ1-4; 7 bases map to TRBD1. This CDR3 is 17 amino acids long. CDR1 and CDR2 from the germline V gene are SGHAT and FQNNGV. V lost 4 bases to trimming and J lost 8 bases; unmatched junction nucleotides: 16. CDR3: CASSSLSDRPGEEKLFF. The CDR3 DNA follows: TGTGCCAGCAGCTCGCTCTCGGACAGGCCAGGGGAAGAAAAACTGTTTTTT. Using reference TRBV11-2 and TRBJ1-4 for the parts outside the CDR3, the full variable domain is EAGVAQSPRYKIIEKRQSVAFWCNPISGHATLYWYQQILGQGPKLLIQFQNNGVVDDSQLPKDRFSAERLKGVDSTLKIQPAKLEDSAVYLCASSSLSDRPGEEKLFFGSGTQLSVL.

The V gene is TRBV20-1, the J gene TRBJ1-2; D is possibly TRBD1 (6 bases). The CDR3 loop spans 10 amino acids. Germline V gene sequence: CDR1 DFQATT, CDR2 SNEGSKA (reference sequence). The V end was cut by 3 bases, the J end by 12 bases, with 11 bases between. CDR3 nucleotide sequence: TGCAGTGCTAGGGGGGCCCGGGACACCTTC. This codes for CSARGARDTF.